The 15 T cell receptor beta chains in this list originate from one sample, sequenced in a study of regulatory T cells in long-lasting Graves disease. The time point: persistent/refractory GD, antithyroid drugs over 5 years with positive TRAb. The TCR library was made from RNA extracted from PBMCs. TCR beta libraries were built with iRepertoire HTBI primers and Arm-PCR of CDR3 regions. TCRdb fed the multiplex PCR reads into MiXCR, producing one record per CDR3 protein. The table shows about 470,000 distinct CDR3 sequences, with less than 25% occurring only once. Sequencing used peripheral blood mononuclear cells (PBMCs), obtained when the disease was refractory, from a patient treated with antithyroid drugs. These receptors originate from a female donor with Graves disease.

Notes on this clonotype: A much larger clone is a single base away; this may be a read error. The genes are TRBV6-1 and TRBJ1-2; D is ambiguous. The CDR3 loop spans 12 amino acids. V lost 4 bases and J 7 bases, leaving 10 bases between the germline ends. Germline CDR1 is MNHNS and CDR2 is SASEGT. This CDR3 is CASSGNGVGYTF. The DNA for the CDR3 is TGTGCCAGCAGTGGGAACGGGGTTGGCTACACCTTC.

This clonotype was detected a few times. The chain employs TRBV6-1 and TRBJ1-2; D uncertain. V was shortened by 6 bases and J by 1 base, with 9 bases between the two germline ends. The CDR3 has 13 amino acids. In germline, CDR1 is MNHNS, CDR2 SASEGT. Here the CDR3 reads CASSPTFNYGYTF. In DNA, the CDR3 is TGTGCCAGCAGCCCTACCTTTAACTATGGCTACACCTTC.

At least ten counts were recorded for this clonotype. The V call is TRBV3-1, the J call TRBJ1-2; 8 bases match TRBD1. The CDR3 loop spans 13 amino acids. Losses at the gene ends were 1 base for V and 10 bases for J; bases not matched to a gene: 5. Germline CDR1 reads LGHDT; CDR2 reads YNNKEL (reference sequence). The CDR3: CASSQGQGFAYTF. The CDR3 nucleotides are TGTGCCAGCAGCCAAGGACAGGGGTTTGCCTACACCTTC.

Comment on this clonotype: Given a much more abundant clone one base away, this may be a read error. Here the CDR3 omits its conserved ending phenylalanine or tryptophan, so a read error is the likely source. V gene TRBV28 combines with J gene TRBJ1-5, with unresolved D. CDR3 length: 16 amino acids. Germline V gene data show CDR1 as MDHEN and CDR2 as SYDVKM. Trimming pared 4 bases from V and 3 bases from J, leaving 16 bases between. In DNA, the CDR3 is TGTGCCAGCAGTTCTCCGGGAGCACCCGCCAATCAGCCCCAGCATTCT. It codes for CASSSPGAPANQPQHS.

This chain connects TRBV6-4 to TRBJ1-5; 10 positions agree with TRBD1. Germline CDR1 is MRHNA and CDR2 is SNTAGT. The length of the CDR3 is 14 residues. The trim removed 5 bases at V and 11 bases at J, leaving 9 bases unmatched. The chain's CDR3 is CASSSGQGGKAQHF. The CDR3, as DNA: TGTGCCAGCAGTTCCGGACAGGGGGGTAAGGCCCAGCATTTT.

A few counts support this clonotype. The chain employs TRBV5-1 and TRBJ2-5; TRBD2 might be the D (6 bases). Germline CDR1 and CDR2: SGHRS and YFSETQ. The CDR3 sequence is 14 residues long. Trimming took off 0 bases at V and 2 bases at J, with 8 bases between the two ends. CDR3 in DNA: TGCGCCAGCAGCTTGGAACTAGCTCAAGAGACCCAGTACTTC. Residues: CASSLELAQETQYF.

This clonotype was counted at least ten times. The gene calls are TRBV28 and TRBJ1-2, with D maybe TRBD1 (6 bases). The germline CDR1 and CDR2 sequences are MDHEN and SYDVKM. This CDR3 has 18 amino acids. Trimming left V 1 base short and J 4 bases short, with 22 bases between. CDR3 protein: CASSLFYTGKSSSYGYTF. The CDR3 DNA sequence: TGTGCCAGCAGTTTATTCTACACAGGGAAGTCATCTAGCTATGGCTACACCTTC.

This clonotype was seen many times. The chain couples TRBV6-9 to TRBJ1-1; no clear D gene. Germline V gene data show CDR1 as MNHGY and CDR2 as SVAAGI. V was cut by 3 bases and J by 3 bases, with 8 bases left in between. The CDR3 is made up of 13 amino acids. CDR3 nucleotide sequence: TGTGCCAGCAGTTACAACTCGGACACTGAAGCTTTCTTT. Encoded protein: CASSYNSDTEAFF.

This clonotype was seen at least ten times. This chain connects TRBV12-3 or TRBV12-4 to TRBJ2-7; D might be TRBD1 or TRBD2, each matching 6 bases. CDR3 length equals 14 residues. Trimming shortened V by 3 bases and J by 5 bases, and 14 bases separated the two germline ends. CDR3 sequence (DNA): TGTGCCAGCAGTTTGGGGGGCCGGGGTAACGAGCAGTACTTC. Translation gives CASSLGGRGNEQYF.

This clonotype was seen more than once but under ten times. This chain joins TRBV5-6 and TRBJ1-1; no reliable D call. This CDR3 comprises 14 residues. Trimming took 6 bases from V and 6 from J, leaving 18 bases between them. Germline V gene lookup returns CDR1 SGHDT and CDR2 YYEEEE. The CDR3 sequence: CASTPGVGRAEAFF. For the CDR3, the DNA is TGTGCCAGCACCCCAGGCGTGGGCCGGGCTGAAGCTTTCTTT.

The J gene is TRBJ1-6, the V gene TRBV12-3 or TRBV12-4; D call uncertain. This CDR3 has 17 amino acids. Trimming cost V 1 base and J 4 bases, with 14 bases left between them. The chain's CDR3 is CASSLEVGVNYNSPLHF. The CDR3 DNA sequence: TGTGCCAGCAGTTTAGAGGTTGGGGTGAATTATAATTCACCCCTCCACTTT.

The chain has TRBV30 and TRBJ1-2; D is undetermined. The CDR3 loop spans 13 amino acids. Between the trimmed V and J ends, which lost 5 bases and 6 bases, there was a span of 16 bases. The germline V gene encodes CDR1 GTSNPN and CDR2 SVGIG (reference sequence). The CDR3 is CAWELDLWHGYTF. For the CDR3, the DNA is TGTGCCTGGGAATTGGACCTTTGGCATGGCTACACCTTC.

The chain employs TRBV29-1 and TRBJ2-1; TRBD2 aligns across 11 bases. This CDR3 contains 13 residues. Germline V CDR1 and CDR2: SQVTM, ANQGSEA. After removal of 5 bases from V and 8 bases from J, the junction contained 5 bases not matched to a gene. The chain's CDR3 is CSVTSGSVDEQFF. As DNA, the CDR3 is TGCAGCGTTACTAGCGGGAGTGTGGATGAGCAGTTCTTC.

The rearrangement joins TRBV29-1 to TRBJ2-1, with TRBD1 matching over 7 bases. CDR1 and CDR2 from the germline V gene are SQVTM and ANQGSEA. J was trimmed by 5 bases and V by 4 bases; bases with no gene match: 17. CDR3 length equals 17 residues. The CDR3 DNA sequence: TGCAGCGTTGTAGGGACAACAGGGGCCGGGAAGCACAATGAGCAGTTCTTC. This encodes CSVVGTTGAGKHNEQFF.

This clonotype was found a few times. Written as DNA, the CDR3 is TGTGCCAGTAGTAGACAGGGTCCAGGGGGCGAGCAGTACTTC. This translates into CASSRQGPGGEQYF. This chain links TRBV19 with TRBJ2-7, with 7 positions matching TRBD1. Trimming at V came to 4 bases and at J to 6 bases, leaving 9 bases not matched to a gene. This CDR3 region has 14 residues. Germline assignment: CDR1 LNHDA and CDR2 SQIVND (reference sequence).